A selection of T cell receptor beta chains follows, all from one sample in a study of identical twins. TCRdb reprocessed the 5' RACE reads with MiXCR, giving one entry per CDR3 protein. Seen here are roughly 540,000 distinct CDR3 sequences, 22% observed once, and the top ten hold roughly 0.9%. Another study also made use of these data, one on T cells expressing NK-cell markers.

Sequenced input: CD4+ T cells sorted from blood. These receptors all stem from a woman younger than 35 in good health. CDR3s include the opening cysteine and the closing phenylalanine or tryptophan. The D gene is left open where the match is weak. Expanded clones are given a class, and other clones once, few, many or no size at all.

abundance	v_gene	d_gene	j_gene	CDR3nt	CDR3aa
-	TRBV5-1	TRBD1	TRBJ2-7	TGCGCCAGCAGCCGAGGCGGGACAGGGGACATAAACGAGCAGTACTTC	CASSRGGTGDINEQYF
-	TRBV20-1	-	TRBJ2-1	TGCAGTGCTAGTAATGCGGGGAAATCCTACAATGAGCAGTTCTTC	CSASNAGKSYNEQFF
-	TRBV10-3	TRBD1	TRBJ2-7	TGTGCCATCAGGTCCGGGGGACAGGGTGGCGAGCAGTACTTC	CAIRSGGQGGEQYF
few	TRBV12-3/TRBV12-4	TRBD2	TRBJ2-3	TGTGCCAGCAGTTTAATTGGGGAGCGGGGGGTAGGCACAGATACGCAGTATTTT	CASSLIGERGVGTDTQYF
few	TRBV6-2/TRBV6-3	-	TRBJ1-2	TGTGCCAGCCAGTTAAGGACTCAAAGGCATGGCTACACCTTC	CASQLRTQRHGYTF
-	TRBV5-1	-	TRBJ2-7	TGCGCCAGCAGCTTGGCCATCGGTGTTTCCTACGAGCAGTACTTC	CASSLAIGVSYEQYF
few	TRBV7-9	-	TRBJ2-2	TGTGCCAGCAGCTTAGCGCGGGGACTGAACACCGGGGAGCTGTTTTTT	CASSLARGLNTGELFF
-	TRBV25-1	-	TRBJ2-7	TGTGCCAGCAGTGAATATAAGGGCCGGCGGCAGTACTTC	CASSEYKGRRQYF
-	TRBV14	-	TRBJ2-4	TGTGCCAGCAGCCCAGGGGCAGGGAACATTCAGTACTTC	CASSPGAGNIQYF
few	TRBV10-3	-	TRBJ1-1	TGTGCCATCAGCGGGGGACGGGACACTGAAGCTTTCTTT	CAISGGRDTEAFF
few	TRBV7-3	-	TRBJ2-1	TGTGCCAGCAGTCCAAGCTGGAGCGATGAGCAGTTCTTC	CASSPSWSDEQFF
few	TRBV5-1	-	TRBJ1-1	TGCGCCAGCAGCTTGGCGACAACTGAAGCTTTCTTT	CASSLATTEAFF
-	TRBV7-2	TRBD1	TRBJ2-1	TGTGCCAGCAGCTTGGTCCAGGGGGCATCCTACAATGAGCAGTTCTTC	CASSLVQGASYNEQFF
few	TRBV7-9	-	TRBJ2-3	TGTGCCAGCAGCCGGACGTCTCTCACAGATACGCAGTATTTT	CASSRTSLTDTQYF
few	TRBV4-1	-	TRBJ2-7	TGCGCCAGCAGCCAAGTGGGGCTCTCCTACGAGCAGTACTTC	CASSQVGLSYEQYF
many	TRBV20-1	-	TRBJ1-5	TGCAGTGCTAGTCTCCAGGGGAATCAGCCCCAGCATTTT	CSASLQGNQPQHF
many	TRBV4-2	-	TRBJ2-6	TGTGCCACTTCAGTCTCGGCCAACGTCCTGACTTTC	CATSVSANVLTF
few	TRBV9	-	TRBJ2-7	TGTGCCAGCAGCGTAGGGGGGATGGACTTCTCCTACGAGCAGTACTTC	CASSVGGMDFSYEQYF
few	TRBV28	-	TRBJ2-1	TGTGCCAGCAGTTCCTGGGAAGCCAACTACAATGAGCAGTTCTTC	CASSSWEANYNEQFF
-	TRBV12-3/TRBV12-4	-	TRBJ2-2	TGTGCCAGCAGTTTGTATAGGGCCGGGGAGCTGTTTTTT	CASSLYRAGELFF
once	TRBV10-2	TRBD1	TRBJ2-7	TGCGCCAGCAGTGTATTAACAGGGGTAGCGTACTTC	CASSVLTGVAYF
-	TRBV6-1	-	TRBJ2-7	TGTGCCAGCACCAGCGGCGGAGGTTCCTACGAGCAGTACTTC	CASTSGGGSYEQYF
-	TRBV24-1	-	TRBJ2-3	TGTGCCACCAGTGACCGGGACATCAACACAGATACGCAGTATTTT	CATSDRDINTDTQYF
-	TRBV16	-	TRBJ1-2	TGTGCCAGCAGCCGACAGAATGACTATGGCTACACCTTC	CASSRQNDYGYTF
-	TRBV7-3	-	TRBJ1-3	TGTGCCAGCAGCTTAACCGAGTCGGGCACCATATATTTT	CASSLTESGTIYF
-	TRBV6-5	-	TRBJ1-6	TGTGCCAGCAGTTACTCGAGGTTTCGAGGGAAGGGGAATTCACCCCTCCACTTT	CASSYSRFRGKGNSPLHF
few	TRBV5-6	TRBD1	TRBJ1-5	TGTGCCAGCAGCTCCTTCCGGGACAGACTTCAGCCCCAGCATTTT	CASSSFRDRLQPQHF
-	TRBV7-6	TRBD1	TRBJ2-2	TGTGCCAGCAGCCCGGGGACAGGACTCGGGTTAGGTGGTGCCGGGGAGCTGTTTTTT	CASSPGTGLGLGGAGELFF
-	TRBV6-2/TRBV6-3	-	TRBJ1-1	TGTGCCAGCAGTATCACACAGGGCAGCACTGAAGCTTTCTTT	CASSITQGSTEAFF
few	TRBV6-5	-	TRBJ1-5	TGTGCCAGCAGTTACCAGGGTATTGATCAGCCCCAGCATTTT	CASSYQGIDQPQHF
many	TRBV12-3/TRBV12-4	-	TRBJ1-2	TGTGCCAGCAGTTTAAACAGCGAAAATGGCTACACCTTC	CASSLNSENGYTF
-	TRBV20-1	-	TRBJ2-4	TGCAGTGCTAGTTGGATGCCCAAAAACATTCAGTACTTC	CSASWMPKNIQYF
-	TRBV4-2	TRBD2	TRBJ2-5	TGTGCCAGCAGCCAAGACCGCGGGGGCCAAGAGACCCAGTACTTC	CASSQDRGGQETQYF